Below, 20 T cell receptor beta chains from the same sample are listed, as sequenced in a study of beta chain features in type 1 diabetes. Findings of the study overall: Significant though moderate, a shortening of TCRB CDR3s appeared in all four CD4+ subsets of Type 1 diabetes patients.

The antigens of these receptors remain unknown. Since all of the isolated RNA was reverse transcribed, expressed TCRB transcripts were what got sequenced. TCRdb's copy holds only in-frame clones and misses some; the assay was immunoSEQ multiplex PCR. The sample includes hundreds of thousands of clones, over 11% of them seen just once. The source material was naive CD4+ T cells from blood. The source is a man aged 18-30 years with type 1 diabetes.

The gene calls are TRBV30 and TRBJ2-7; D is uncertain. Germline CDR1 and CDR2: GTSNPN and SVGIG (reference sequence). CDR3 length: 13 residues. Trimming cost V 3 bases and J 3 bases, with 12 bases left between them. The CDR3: CAWSRPAGYEQYF. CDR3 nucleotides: TGTGCCTGGAGCCGACCGGCCGGCTACGAGCAGTACTTC. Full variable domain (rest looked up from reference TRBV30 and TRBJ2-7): SQTIHQWPATLVQPVGSPLSLECTVEGTSNPNLYWYRQAAGRGLQLLFYSVGIGQISSEVPQNLSASRPQDRQFILSSKKLLLSDSGFYLCAWSRPAGYEQYFGPGTRLTVT.

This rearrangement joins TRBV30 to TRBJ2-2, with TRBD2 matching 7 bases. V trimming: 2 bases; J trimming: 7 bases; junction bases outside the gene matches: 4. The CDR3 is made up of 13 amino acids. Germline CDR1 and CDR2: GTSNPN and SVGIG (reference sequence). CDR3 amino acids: CAWSRGVGGELFF. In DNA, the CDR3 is TGTGCCTGGAGTCGGGGGGTAGGCGGGGAGCTGTTTTTT.

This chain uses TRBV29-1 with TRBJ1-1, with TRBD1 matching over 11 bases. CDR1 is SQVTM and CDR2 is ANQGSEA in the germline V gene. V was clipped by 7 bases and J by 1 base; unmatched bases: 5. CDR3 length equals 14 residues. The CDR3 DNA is TGCAGCGCCGAGGACAGGGGGCGGAACACTGAAGCTTTCTTT. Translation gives CSAEDRGRNTEAFF.

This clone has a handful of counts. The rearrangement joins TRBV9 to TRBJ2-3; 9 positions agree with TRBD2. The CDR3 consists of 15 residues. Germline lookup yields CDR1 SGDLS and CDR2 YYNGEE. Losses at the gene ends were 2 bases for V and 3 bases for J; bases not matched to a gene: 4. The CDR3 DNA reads TGTGCCAGCAGCGTGAGACTAGCGGAGACAGATACGCAGTATTTT. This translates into CASSVRLAETDTQYF.

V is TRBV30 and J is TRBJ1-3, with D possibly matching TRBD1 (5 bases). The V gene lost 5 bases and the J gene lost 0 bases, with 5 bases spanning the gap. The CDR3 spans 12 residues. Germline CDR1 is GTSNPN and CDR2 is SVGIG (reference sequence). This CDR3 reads CAWGGSGNTIYF. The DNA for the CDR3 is TGTGCCTGGGGGGGCTCTGGAAACACCATATATTTT.

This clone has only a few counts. CDR3 DNA: TGTGCCAGCAGTTTCGTACGGACAGGGGCCTACGAGCAGTACTTC. Encoded protein: CASSFVRTGAYEQYF. The V call is TRBV28, the J call TRBJ2-7; TRBD1 matches 9 bases. J lost 2 bases, V lost 3 bases, and 5 bases had no gene match. The CDR3 extends over 15 amino acids. Germline CDR1 reads MDHEN; CDR2 reads SYDVKM.

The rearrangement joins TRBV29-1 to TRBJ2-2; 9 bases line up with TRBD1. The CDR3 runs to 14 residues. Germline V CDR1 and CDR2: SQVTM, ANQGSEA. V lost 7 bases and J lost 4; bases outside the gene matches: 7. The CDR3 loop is CSGGQGTATGELFF. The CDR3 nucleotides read TGCAGCGGGGGACAGGGAACGGCCACCGGGGAGCTGTTTTTT.

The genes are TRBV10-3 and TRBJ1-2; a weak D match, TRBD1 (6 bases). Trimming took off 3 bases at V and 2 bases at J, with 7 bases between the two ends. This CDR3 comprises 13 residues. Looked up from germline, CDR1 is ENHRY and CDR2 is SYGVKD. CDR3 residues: CAISEQGNYGYTF. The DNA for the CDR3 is TGTGCCATCAGTGAACAGGGAAACTATGGCTACACCTTC.

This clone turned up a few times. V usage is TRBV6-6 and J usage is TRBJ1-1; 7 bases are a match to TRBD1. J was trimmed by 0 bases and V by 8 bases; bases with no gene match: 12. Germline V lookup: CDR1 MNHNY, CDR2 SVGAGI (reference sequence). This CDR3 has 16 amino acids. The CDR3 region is CASSHRRTGLNTEAFF. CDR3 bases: TGTGCCAGCTCCCACCGAAGGACAGGATTGAACACTGAAGCTTTCTTT.

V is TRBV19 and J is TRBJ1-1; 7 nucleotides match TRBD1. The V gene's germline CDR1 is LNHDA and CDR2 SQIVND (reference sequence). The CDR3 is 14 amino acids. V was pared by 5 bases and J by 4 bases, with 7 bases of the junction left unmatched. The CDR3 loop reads CASSAGTVRTEAFF. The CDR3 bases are TGTGCCAGTAGTGCGGGGACAGTTCGCACTGAAGCTTTCTTT.

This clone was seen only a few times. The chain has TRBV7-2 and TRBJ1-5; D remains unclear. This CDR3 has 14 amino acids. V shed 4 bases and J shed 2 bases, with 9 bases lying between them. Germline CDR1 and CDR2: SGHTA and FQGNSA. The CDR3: CASSSDGGNQPQHF. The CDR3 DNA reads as TGTGCCAGCAGCTCGGACGGAGGCAATCAGCCCCAGCATTTT.

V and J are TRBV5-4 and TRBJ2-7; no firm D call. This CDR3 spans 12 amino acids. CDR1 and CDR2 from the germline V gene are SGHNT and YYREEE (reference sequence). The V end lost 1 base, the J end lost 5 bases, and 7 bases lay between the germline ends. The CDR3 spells CASSLYGDEQYF. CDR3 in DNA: TGTGCCAGCAGCTTGTATGGGGACGAGCAGTACTTC.

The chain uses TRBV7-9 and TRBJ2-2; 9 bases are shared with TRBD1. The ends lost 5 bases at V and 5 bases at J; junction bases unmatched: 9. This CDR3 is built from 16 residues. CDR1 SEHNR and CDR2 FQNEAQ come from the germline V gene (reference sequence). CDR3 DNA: TGTGCCAGCAGCAGGCTCGGGACAGGGAAAACCGGGGAGCTGTTTTTT. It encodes CASSRLGTGKTGELFF.

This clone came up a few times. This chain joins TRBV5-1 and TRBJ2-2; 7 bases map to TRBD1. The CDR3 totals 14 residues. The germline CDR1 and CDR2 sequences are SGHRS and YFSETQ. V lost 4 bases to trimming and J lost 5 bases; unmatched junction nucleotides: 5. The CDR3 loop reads CASSVDRVTGELFF. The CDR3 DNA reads TGCGCCAGCAGCGTAGACAGGGTGACCGGGGAGCTGTTTTTT.

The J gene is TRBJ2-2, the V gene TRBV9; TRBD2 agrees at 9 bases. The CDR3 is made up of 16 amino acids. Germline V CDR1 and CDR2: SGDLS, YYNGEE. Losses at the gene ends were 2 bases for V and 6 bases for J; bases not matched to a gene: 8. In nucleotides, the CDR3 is TGTGCCAGCAGCGTCGGGGGACTAGCTGGGGCCGGGGAGCTGTTTTTT. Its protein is CASSVGGLAGAGELFF.

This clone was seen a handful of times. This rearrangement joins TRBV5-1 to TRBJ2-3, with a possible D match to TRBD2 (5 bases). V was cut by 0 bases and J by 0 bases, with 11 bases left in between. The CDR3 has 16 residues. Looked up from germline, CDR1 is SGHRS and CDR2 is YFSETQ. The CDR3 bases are TGCGCCAGCAGCTTGGCCTCAGGCGGGAGCACAGATACGCAGTATTTT. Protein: CASSLASGGSTDTQYF.

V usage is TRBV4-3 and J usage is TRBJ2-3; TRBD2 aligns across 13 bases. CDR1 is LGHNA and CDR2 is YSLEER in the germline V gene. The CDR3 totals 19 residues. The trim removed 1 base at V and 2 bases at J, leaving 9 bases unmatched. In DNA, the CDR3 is TGCGCCAGCAGCCAAGTCCCCCTGACTAGCGGGGGGTACACAGATACGCAGTATTTT. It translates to CASSQVPLTSGGYTDTQYF.

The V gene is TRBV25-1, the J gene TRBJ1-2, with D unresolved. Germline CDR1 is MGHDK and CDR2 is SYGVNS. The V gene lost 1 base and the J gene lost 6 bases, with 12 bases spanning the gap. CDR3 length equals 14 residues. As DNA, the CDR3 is TGTGCCAGCAGTGAATGGTTGGGATCGGATGGCTACACCTTC. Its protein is CASSEWLGSDGYTF.

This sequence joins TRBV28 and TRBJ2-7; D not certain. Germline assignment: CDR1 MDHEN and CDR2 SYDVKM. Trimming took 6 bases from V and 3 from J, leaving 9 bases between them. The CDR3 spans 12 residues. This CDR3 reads CASSQLSYEQYF. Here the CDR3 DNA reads TGTGCCAGCAGCCAACTTAGCTACGAGCAGTACTTC.

The CDR3 coding sequence is TGTGCCAGCTCACCACCTGTCCGCACAGATACGCAGTATTTT. Its translation: CASSPPVRTDTQYF. The rearrangement joins TRBV18 to TRBJ2-3; D gene ambiguous. The CDR3 is 14 amino acids. V lost 0 bases, J lost 1 base, and 5 bases lay in between. Germline V gene sequence: CDR1 KGHSH, CDR2 LQKENI.